The T cell receptor beta chain under discussion was sequenced for a study of cytomegalovirus exposure and HLA in healthy donors. Study outcomes and limitations: Reports showed the classifier diagnosing cytomegalovirus status with high specificity and sensitivity. Rarity characterized most TCR sequences, yet some public TCRs appeared in many donors.

To note about this clone: Its antigen remains unidentified.

The CDR3 contains 16 residues. CDR1 and CDR2 (germline): MDHEN, SYDVKM. Trimming stripped 5 bases from V and 4 bases from J, with 21 bases between. The table came from immunoSEQ multiplex PCR; TCRdb's copy has only in-frame clones and leaves some out. The sample includes about 400,000 clones, about nine tenths seen only once; the top ten take roughly 0.82%. The rearrangement links TRBV28 to TRBJ2-7; D may be TRBD2 (5 bases). Sequencing input: PBMCs. This receptor was identified in a woman between 18 and 30 years old in good health and CMV-seronegative. This CDR3 is CASSIPGLSPAYEQYF. Written as DNA, the CDR3 is TGTGCCAGCAGTATCCCAGGACTGTCGCCTGCGTACGAGCAGTACTTC.